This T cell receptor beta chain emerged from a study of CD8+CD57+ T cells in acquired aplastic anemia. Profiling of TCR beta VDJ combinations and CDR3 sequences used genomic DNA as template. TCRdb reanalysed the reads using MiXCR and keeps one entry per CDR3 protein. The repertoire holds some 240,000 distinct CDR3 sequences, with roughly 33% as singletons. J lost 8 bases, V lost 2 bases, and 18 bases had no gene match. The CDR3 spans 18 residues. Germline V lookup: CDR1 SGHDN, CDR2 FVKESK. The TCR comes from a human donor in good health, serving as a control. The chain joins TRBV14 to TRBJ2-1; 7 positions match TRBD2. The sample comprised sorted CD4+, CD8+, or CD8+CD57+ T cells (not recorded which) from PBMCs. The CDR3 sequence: CASSQRWARGPGGDEQFF. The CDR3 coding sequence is TGTGCCAGCAGCCAACGCTGGGCACGGGGCCCTGGGGGGGATGAGCAGTTCTTC.